This is a list of T cell receptor beta chains from one sample in a study of blood T cell repertoires in COVID-19. Using immunoSEQ multiplex PCR, the repertoire was profiled, and TCRdb retains in-frame clones only, with some absent. The sample lists 110,000 to 150,000 clones, roughly 75% seen once, with 6% in the top ten. Material: PBMCs or T cells enriched from blood (not recorded which). The receptors originated from a woman aged 50 to 60 who had recovered from COVID-19. Each CDR3 is given without its conserved first and last residue. Fields, in order: J gene, V gene, clone size, CDR3 protein. A clone size is listed for some rows: how often the clone was seen (once, few, many), or a class if it is expanded.

>TRBJ1-4|TRBV3-1/TRBV3-2|few
ASSAWQSNEKLF
>TRBJ1-2|TRBV12-3/TRBV12-4|-
ASSLIGDGYT
>TRBJ1-3|TRBV2|many
ASRQSFSGNTIY
>TRBJ2-3|TRBV6-5|-
ASSLDRNTDTQY
>TRBJ2-7|TRBV19|-
ATRQTGQGLVEY
>TRBJ1-2|TRBV20-1|-
SAREGQGYT
>TRBJ1-1|TRBV5-4|-
ASMPTGGTNTEAF
>TRBJ1-1|TRBV4-1|-
ASSQDRDTAASNTEAF
>TRBJ2-1|TRBV2|-
ASRGTSGGARKF
>TRBJ1-2|TRBV27|once
ASSSTGGDYGYT
>TRBJ2-1|TRBV11-2|-
ASSLVEGGAYNEQF
>TRBJ1-6|TRBV28|-
ASSSQGAEGDSPLH
>TRBJ1-4|TRBV7-8|-
ASSLWGVHATNEKLF
>TRBJ2-1|TRBV7-9|-
ASSLSFFAYNEQF
>TRBJ1-5|TRBV9|-
ASSVGGQDNQPQH
>TRBJ1-5|TRBV5-1|-
ASSRTGGPDQPQH
>TRBJ1-2|TRBV5-4|-
ASSREDYGYT
>TRBJ2-5|TRBV2|-
ASSGSSGGY
>TRBJ1-5|TRBV7-8|-
ASSLPGTPLSNQPQH
>TRBJ2-7|TRBV5-6|-
ASSFLRGINEQY
>TRBJ1-3|TRBV7-6|-
ASSLGQAFSGNTIY
>TRBJ1-5|TRBV24-1|-
ATSPGQGVAYSNQPQH
>TRBJ1-4|TRBV27|many
ASSRTGPEGEKLF
>TRBJ1-6|TRBV4-2|-
ASSQVDRVLNSPLH
>TRBJ1-1|TRBV6-5|-
ASWGRKKNTEAF
>TRBJ2-3|TRBV5-1|-
ASRRGQSTDTQY
>TRBJ1-2|TRBV20-1|-
SASPGGRNYGYT
>TRBJ1-3|TRBV5-8|-
ASSDRGQGNTIY
>TRBJ2-1|TRBV9|-
ASSVAPSNEQF
>TRBJ1-6|TRBV5-4|-
ASSFRGQGEPPLH
>TRBJ1-2|TRBV29-1|-
SVDPGNIPNYGYT
>TRBJ1-1|TRBV4-1|few
ASSRGGRLNTEAF
>TRBJ1-1|TRBV7-9|-
ASSLAETDTEAF
>TRBJ1-3|TRBV6-5|-
ASSYTGTGSGNTIY
>TRBJ1-3|TRBV7-9|-
ASSSGGNTIY
>TRBJ1-4|TRBV28|many
ASSLSRRDIVWGLF
>TRBJ1-4|TRBV2|-
ASSFQGEEKLF
>TRBJ2-2|TRBV2|few
ASSPGQGATGELF
>TRBJ2-7|TRBV11-1|-
ASSFAAGDPYEQY
>TRBJ1-2|TRBV19|-
ASSPNTGSYGYT
>TRBJ1-2|TRBV9|-
ASSNGVNYGYT
>TRBJ2-1|TRBV18|-
ASSPPGGRSYNEQF
>TRBJ1-4|TRBV6-6|-
ASSYSGGTNEKLF
>TRBJ1-6|TRBV30|-
AWTGGAWDNSPLH
>TRBJ1-2|TRBV7-2|-
ASSLAGGYGYT
>TRBJ1-2|TRBV27|-
ASSRTGYSPFYT
>TRBJ2-7|TRBV4-1|-
ASAEDTSSVYEQY
>TRBJ1-1|TRBV27|-
ASSFQESREAF
>TRBJ2-6|TRBV6-6|-
ASSSPDRGAISGANVLT
>TRBJ2-1|TRBV6-6|-
ASSLQDFPYNEQF
>TRBJ1-1|TRBV18|-
ASSPSRTGGTEAF
>TRBJ1-2|TRBV28|-
ASRTPGWAGGYT
>TRBJ2-7|TRBV6-4|-
ASTSPGDEQY
>TRBJ1-3|TRBV5-4|-
ASSRDRGNTIY
>TRBJ1-2|TRBV23-1|-
ASSQYLGTGAVYGYT
>TRBJ1-6|TRBV27|-
ASSDRGRYNSPLH
>TRBJ1-6|TRBV2|few
ASSRQGSDNSPLH